This T cell receptor beta chain came from a study of OX40 agonist ivuxolimab in advanced cancers. Measured with immunoSEQ multiplex PCR; TCRdb has only the in-frame clones, and not every one. The repertoire holds about 26,000 clones, with about 82% as singletons. Autoimmune disease history or systemic immunosuppression excluded patients. Germline CDR1 and CDR2: SGDLS and YYNGEE. Trimming cost V 6 bases and J 6 bases; bases outside gene matches: 10. This CDR3 is built from 14 residues. The sequence was collected from an adult with an advanced solid tumor such as melanoma, head and neck, liver or kidney cancer. The chain links TRBV9 to TRBJ1-1; TRBD1 matches 8 bases. Sequencing was performed on CD4+ or CD8+ T cells sorted from blood, taken in a trial of the OX40 agonist ivuxolimab. The CDR3 loop is CASTRTGKGPEAFF. Here the CDR3 DNA reads TGTGCCAGCACCCGGACAGGGAAGGGTCCTGAAGCTTTCTTT.